The 23 T cell receptor beta chains given below trace back to one sample, sequenced in a study of blood T cell repertoires in COVID-19. Sequenced by immunoSEQ multiplex PCR; TCRdb stores in-frame clones only, minus some. The sample contains 250,000 to 300,000 clones, around nine tenths of which appear only once. The sequencing sample was made of peripheral blood. All receptors derive from a woman aged 60-75 years with COVID-19, enrolled during active disease.

Points on this clone: Other DNA sequences in this sample translate to the same CDR3. The rearrangement links TRBV10-3 to TRBJ1-2; D unresolved. Trimming pared 4 bases from V and 0 bases from J, leaving 9 bases between. The CDR3 has 14 residues. Germline V CDR1 and CDR2: ENHRY, SYGVKD. The CDR3 DNA is TGTGCCATCAGTGGGACGGGGTCTAACTATGGCTACACCTTC. Translation: CAISGTGSNYGYTF.

The CDR3 nucleotides are TGTGCCAGCGGAAAAACCTTCCGACTAGTTCATGAGCAGTTCTTC. Translated, it gives CASGKTFRLVHEQFF. This chain links TRBV5-6 with TRBJ2-1; D is perhaps TRBD2 (6 bases). CDR1 and CDR2 from the germline V gene are SGHDT and YYEEEE. The ends were cut back, 7 bases at V and 8 bases at J, with 22 bases in the middle. This CDR3 spans 15 amino acids.

The V call is TRBV4-1, the J call TRBJ1-5, with D perhaps matching TRBD1 (6 bases). The CDR3 extends over 15 amino acids. Germline CDR1 MGHRA, CDR2 YSYEKL. Trimming took 4 bases from V and 0 from J, leaving 10 bases between them. The CDR3 loop is CASSLQGHSNQPQHF. CDR3 bases: TGCGCCAGCAGCCTACAGGGACATAGCAATCAGCCCCAGCATTTT.

The chain has TRBV24-1 and TRBJ1-5, with a tentative D call TRBD1 (5 bases). V lost 0 bases and J 0 bases, leaving 8 bases between the germline ends. Germline assignment: CDR1 KGHDR and CDR2 SFDVKD. This CDR3 has 16 amino acids. DNA for the CDR3: TGTGCCACCAGTGATTTGCGGGGGGTTAGCAATCAGCCCCAGCATTTT. Protein sequence: CATSDLRGVSNQPQHF.

The chain has TRBV6-5 and TRBJ2-1; D remains ambiguous. The germline V and J ends were trimmed by 6 bases and 9 bases, with 9 bases remaining between them. The CDR3 sequence is 11 residues long. The germline CDR1 and CDR2 sequences are MNHEY and SVGAGI. CDR3 DNA: TGTGCCAGCAGACTCCCCACTGAGCAGTTCTTC. Its protein product is CASRLPTEQFF.

The chain combines TRBV4-2 with TRBJ2-3; 7 bases are shared with TRBD2. Germline V gene data show CDR1 as LGHNA and CDR2 as YNFKEQ. The CDR3 covers 15 residues. With V trimmed by 6 bases and J by 2 bases, 8 bases remained unmatched. The CDR3 nucleotides read TGTGCCAGCAGTCCCGGGAGGCAAAACACAGATACGCAGTATTTT. Translated: CASSPGRQNTDTQYF.

As DNA, the CDR3 is TGTGCCAGTAGTAGACAGGTGATGAACACTGAAGCTTTCTTT. Translation gives CASSRQVMNTEAFF. The rearrangement uses TRBV19 and TRBJ1-1; tentatively, D is TRBD1 (6 bases). Per germline, CDR1 LNHDA and CDR2 SQIVND (reference sequence). V lost 4 bases and J 0 bases, leaving 9 bases between the germline ends. This CDR3 is 14 amino acids long.

This chain links TRBV6-1 with TRBJ1-2; 7 nucleotides match TRBD1. The CDR3 has 14 residues. Losses at the gene ends were 2 bases for V and 6 bases for J; bases not matched to a gene: 6. Germline lookup yields CDR1 MNHNS and CDR2 SASEGT. The CDR3: CASSEQTGSNGYTF. DNA for the CDR3: TGTGCCAGCAGTGAACAGACAGGGTCGAATGGCTACACCTTC.

The count of this clone is one. The chain links TRBV6-5 to TRBJ2-1, with TRBD2 as a possible D gene (5 bases). The CDR3 loop spans 14 amino acids. Germline CDR1 and CDR2: MNHEY and SVGAGI. CDR3: CASKGRDSYNEQFF. In DNA, the CDR3 is TGTGCTTCCAAGGGCCGGGACTCCTACAATGAGCAGTTCTTC.

The chain is built from TRBV5-1 and TRBJ1-5, with D uncertain. Germline CDR1 reads SGHRS; CDR2 reads YFSETQ. V lost 0 bases and J lost 1, with 8 bases in between. The CDR3 extends over 15 amino acids. CDR3 amino acids: CASSLVAGSNQPQHF. CDR3 nucleotide sequence: TGCGCCAGCAGCTTGGTAGCCGGGAGCAATCAGCCCCAGCATTTT.

The V gene is TRBV7-9, the J gene TRBJ1-2; perhaps TRBD1 as D (5 bases). The CDR3 totals 14 residues. With 4 bases removed from V and 6 bases from J, the gap between germline ends came to 15 bases. Germline assignment: CDR1 SEHNR and CDR2 FQNEAQ (reference sequence). This CDR3 reads CASSSNDRRDGYTF. The CDR3, as DNA: TGTGCCAGCAGCTCAAACGACAGAAGAGATGGCTACACCTTC.

CDR3 bases: TGTGCCAGCAGCCAAGACAGGGGTCTCGGCTACGAGCAGTACTTC. This encodes CASSQDRGLGYEQYF. The chain recombines TRBV3-1 (or the pseudogene TRBV3-2) with TRBJ2-7; D possibly corresponds to TRBD1 (6 bases). This CDR3 spans 15 amino acids. Deletions cut 0 bases from V and 3 bases from J, with 12 bases between. Germline CDR1 and CDR2: LGHDT and YNNKEL (reference sequence).

This chain links TRBV5-4 with TRBJ2-3, with D maybe TRBD2 (5 bases). CDR3 length: 14 residues. Germline CDR1 is SGHNT and CDR2 is YYREEE (reference sequence). V gave up 1 base and J gave up 6 bases, with 12 bases separating them. As DNA, the CDR3 is TGTGCCAGCAGCTTGTCGGGGTTCCAGGATACGCAGTATTTT. It encodes CASSLSGFQDTQYF.

The rearrangement uses TRBV3-1 (or the pseudogene TRBV3-2) and TRBJ2-1, with TRBD2 matching 8 bases. After removal of 5 bases from V and 12 bases from J, the junction contained 3 bases not matched to a gene. The CDR3 totals 11 residues. Germline V CDR1 and CDR2: LGHDT, YNNKEL (reference sequence). The DNA for the CDR3 is TGTGCCAGCAGCTGGGGACTAGGGCAGTTCTTC. Protein: CASSWGLGQFF.

A single count supports this clone. The genes are TRBV4-1 and TRBJ2-5; D unresolved. The length of the CDR3 is 15 residues. V was shortened by 4 bases and J by 1 base, with 13 bases between the two germline ends. Germline V lookup: CDR1 MGHRA, CDR2 YSYEKL. CDR3 DNA: TGCGCCAGCAGCCTGCTTGGGCCCGCCCAAGAGACCCAGTACTTC. Its translation: CASSLLGPAQETQYF.

V is TRBV15 and J is TRBJ2-6; 9 bases are shared with TRBD1. The CDR3 runs to 17 residues. V was clipped by 1 base and J by 3 bases; unmatched bases: 4. The V gene's germline CDR1 is LNHNV and CDR2 YYDKDF (reference sequence). CDR3 DNA: TGTGCCACCAGCAGAGGGGACAGGGTATATGGGGCCAACGTCCTGACTTTC. It is translated as CATSRGDRVYGANVLTF.

As DNA, the CDR3 is TGCGCCAGCAGCCAAGATCTACTGACTAGCGGGAGGGCCTACGAGCAGTACTTC. Its protein is CASSQDLLTSGRAYEQYF. This chain uses TRBV4-1 with TRBJ2-7; TRBD2 matches 14 bases. The CDR3 consists of 18 residues. The germline gives CDR1 MGHRA, CDR2 YSYEKL. V dropped 0 bases and J dropped 2; count of bases not matched to a gene: 6.

The sample holds one count of this clone. J is TRBJ2-1 and V is TRBV19, with D perhaps TRBD1 (5 bases). With 7 bases removed from V and 4 bases from J, the gap between germline ends came to 17 bases. Germline CDR1 LNHDA, CDR2 SQIVND (reference sequence). CDR3 length: 15 amino acids. The CDR3 sequence is CASTSWEGAYNEQFF. The DNA for the CDR3 is TGTGCCAGTACCTCCTGGGAAGGGGCTTACAATGAGCAGTTCTTC.

V is TRBV15 and J is TRBJ2-1; 10 bases are shared with TRBD2. Germline V gene lookup returns CDR1 LNHNV and CDR2 YYDKDF (reference sequence). V trimming: 1 base; J trimming: 9 bases; junction bases outside the gene matches: 6. The CDR3 is 15 amino acids. The CDR3 sequence is CATSRGSGRVGEQFF. CDR3 coding DNA: TGTGCCACCAGCAGAGGGAGCGGGAGGGTGGGTGAGCAGTTCTTC.

The V call is TRBV28, the J call TRBJ1-6; 9 bases match TRBD1. CDR1 and CDR2 from the germline V gene are MDHEN and SYDVKM. V lost 5 bases to trimming and J lost 8 bases; unmatched junction nucleotides: 10. The CDR3 consists of 16 residues. The CDR3 here is CASSTNRGRFDSPLHF. The CDR3 region has the DNA TGTGCCAGCAGTACCAACAGGGGGCGGTTTGATTCACCCCTCCACTTT.

The chain employs TRBV4-1 and TRBJ2-2; 10 bases are a match to TRBD1. CDR1 is MGHRA, CDR2 YSYEKL, per germline. The CDR3 has 15 residues. With V trimmed by 6 bases and J by 4 bases, 5 bases remained unmatched. CDR3 nucleotide sequence: TGCGCCAGCAGTCTGGACAGGGGGGCCACCGGGGAGCTGTTTTTT. Its protein is CASSLDRGATGELFF.

This clone came up a few times. The V and J genes are TRBV5-1 and TRBJ1-1; D unclear. Deletions cut 4 bases from V and 7 bases from J, with 11 bases between. CDR3 size: 12 residues. CDR1 is SGHRS and CDR2 is YFSETQ in the germline V gene. This CDR3 is CASSTGKGEAFF. For the CDR3, the DNA is TGCGCCAGCAGCACCGGGAAAGGTGAAGCTTTCTTT.

This chain links TRBV5-1 with TRBJ2-3; 9 bases map to TRBD2. This CDR3 contains 15 residues. CDR1 is SGHRS and CDR2 is YFSETQ in the germline V gene. With V trimmed by 3 bases and J by 1 base, 3 bases remained unmatched. The CDR3 DNA reads as TGCGCCAGCAGCTCCCGGACTAGCGGCACAGATACGCAGTATTTT. Amino acid sequence: CASSSRTSGTDTQYF.